This record concerns one T cell receptor (beta chain) sequence. Its antigen remains unknown. The germline V gene has CDR1 MGHRA and CDR2 YSYEKL. Trimming cost V 3 bases and J 8 bases, with 7 bases left between them. The CDR3 is 11 amino acids. Isolated RNA was reverse transcribed in full, so expressed TCRB transcripts were sequenced. Sequencing of naive, central memory and regulatory T cell samples gave an average of around 3.6 million reads. Sequencing was performed with immunoSEQ multiplex PCR; in TCRdb, only in-frame clones are kept and a portion is missing. The table lists 330,000 or so clones, around a fifth of them singletons. The sample comes from a study of beta chain features in type 1 diabetes. At the level of the study: Investigators examined approximately 100,000,000 sorted cells across all samples.

Notes on the study in general: PCR, the amplification step, might favor shorter templates, equally in patients and controls.

The receptor comes from a young woman in good health. The chain carries TRBV4-1 and TRBJ1-2; D remains unclear. Sequencing was performed on naive CD4+ T cells from blood. CDR3 loop: CASSQAGGYTF. CDR3 DNA: TGCGCCAGCAGCCAGGCGGGAGGCTACACCTTC.